This is a list of T cell receptor beta chains from one sample in a study of shared clonotypes between healthy human individuals. Libraries were prepared by immunoSEQ multiplex PCR; TCRdb keeps only in-frame clonotypes and omits some of them. The table includes some 500,000 clones, around 95% detected once. Material: naive CD4+ T cells sorted from blood. The receptor source for this set is a woman aged 25-40 years in good health. The CDR3 runs from the conserved cysteine through the conserved F or W. The D gene is left open where the match is weak. Expanded clones get a size class; other rows say once, few or many, or leave the size out.

CDR3 protein | CDR3 DNA | V gene | CDR3 length | clone size | D gene | J gene
CAERVLGGNEQFF | TGTGCCGAAAGGGTCCTGGGAGGCAATGAGCAGTTCTTC | TRBV25-1 | 13 | - | - | TRBJ2-1
CASSYVGETQYF | TGTGCCAGCAGTTACGTGGGAGAGACCCAGTACTTC | TRBV6-6 | 12 | - | - | TRBJ2-5
CASSLLTGEYGNQPQHF | TGTGCCAGTAGTCTTCTGACAGGGGAGTATGGCAATCAGCCCCAGCATTTT | TRBV19 | 17 | - | TRBD1 | TRBJ1-5
CASSVGLPDGYTF | TGTGCCAGCAGCGTAGGCCTCCCCGATGGCTACACCTTC | TRBV2 | 13 | - | - | TRBJ1-2
CASSIRAGIDNQPQHF | TGTGCCAGTAGTATTCGGGCAGGGATAGACAATCAGCCCCAGCATTTT | TRBV19 | 16 | - | - | TRBJ1-5
CASSYEQGARSFF | TGTGCCAGCAGTTACGAACAGGGGGCGCGAAGTTTCTTT | TRBV6-5 | 13 | - | TRBD1 | TRBJ1-1
CASSPTTGTALYEQYF | TGTGCCAGCTCCCCTACGACCGGGACAGCCCTTTACGAGCAGTACTTC | TRBV18 | 16 | - | TRBD1 | TRBJ2-7
CVQPPSAVHEQYF | TGTGTCCAGCCCCCGTCGGCCGTCCACGAGCAGTACTTC | TRBV6-5 | 13 | - | - | TRBJ2-7
CASSLVGQQETQYF | TGTGCCAGCAGCTTAGTGGGACAACAAGAGACCCAGTACTTC | TRBV5-4 | 14 | - | - | TRBJ2-5
CASSSRTSGSADTQYF | TGTGCCAGCAGTTCAAGGACTAGCGGGAGTGCAGATACGCAGTATTTT | TRBV6-6 | 16 | - | TRBD2 | TRBJ2-3
CASSLVPGLAVLGEQFF | TGCGCCAGCAGCTTGGTTCCGGGACTAGCGGTTTTGGGTGAGCAGTTCTTC | TRBV5-1 | 17 | - | TRBD2 | TRBJ2-1
CASRQVPGSHEQYF | TGCGCCAGCCGACAAGTTCCGGGATCACACGAGCAGTACTTC | TRBV5-1 | 14 | - | - | TRBJ2-7
CASKERHDEQYF | TGTGCCAGTAAAGAGAGGCACGACGAGCAGTACTTC | TRBV19 | 12 | - | - | TRBJ2-7
CASTHRNLAGVGPPYF | TGTGCCAGCACCCATCGAAACTTGGCGGGAGTGGGTCCCCCGTATTTT | TRBV27 | 16 | - | TRBD2 | TRBJ2-3
CASRGGQGGNEQFF | TGTGCCAGCAGGGGAGGACAGGGAGGCAATGAGCAGTTCTTC | TRBV7-9 | 14 | - | TRBD1 | TRBJ2-1
CASSLGLLGGAETQYF | TGTGCCAGCAGCCTAGGATTGCTCGGGGGCGCGGAGACCCAGTACTTC | TRBV27 | 16 | - | - | TRBJ2-5
CAISSGSTYEQYF | TGTGCCATCTCTAGCGGGAGTACCTACGAGCAGTACTTC | TRBV10-3 | 13 | - | TRBD2 | TRBJ2-7
CASSPTGSYEQYF | TGTGCCAGCTCACCGACCGGTTCCTACGAGCAGTACTTC | TRBV18 | 13 | once | - | TRBJ2-7
CASSLQASGNYNEQFF | TGTGCCAGCAGCCTGCAAGCTAGCGGCAACTACAATGAGCAGTTCTTC | TRBV4-2 | 16 | - | TRBD2 | TRBJ2-1
CASSLTGGGRTEAFF | TGTGCCAGCAGTTTAACAGGGGGAGGTCGCACTGAAGCTTTCTTT | TRBV28 | 15 | - | TRBD1 | TRBJ1-1
CASSQGQGSNYGYTF | TGTGCCAGCAGTCAGGGACAGGGGTCAAACTATGGCTACACCTTC | TRBV6-5 | 15 | - | TRBD1 | TRBJ1-2
CASSLNNRGLRPAFF | TGTGCCAGCTCACTTAACAACAGGGGATTGAGACCAGCTTTCTTT | TRBV18 | 15 | - | TRBD1 | TRBJ1-1
CASSFTGQPSPLHF | TGTGCCAGCAGTTTCACGGGACAGCCTTCACCCCTCCACTTT | TRBV28 | 14 | - | TRBD1 | TRBJ1-6
CASRTGLAGGKIYEQYF | TGTGCCAGCAGGACGGGACTAGCGGGAGGGAAAATCTACGAGCAGTACTTC | TRBV27 | 17 | - | TRBD2 | TRBJ2-7
CASSLGLAGVKQYF | TGTGCCAGCAGTTTAGGGCTAGCGGGAGTAAAGCAGTACTTC | TRBV28 | 14 | - | TRBD2 | TRBJ2-7
CASIRTGGNQPQHF | TGTGCCAGCATTCGGACAGGGGGCAATCAGCCCCAGCATTTT | TRBV28 | 14 | - | TRBD1 | TRBJ1-5
CASRDRFWNEQFF | TGTGCCAGCAGAGACAGGTTTTGGAATGAGCAGTTCTTC | TRBV28 | 13 | - | - | TRBJ2-1
CASSRGQGSNQPQHF | TGTGCCAGCAGCCGGGGACAGGGGAGCAATCAGCCCCAGCATTTT | TRBV7-2 | 15 | - | TRBD1 | TRBJ1-5
CASRTSGSTHYEQYF | TGTGCCAGCAGGACTAGCGGGAGTACCCACTACGAGCAGTACTTC | TRBV28 | 15 | - | TRBD2 | TRBJ2-7
CASSDSAGGTYGYTF | TGTGCCAGCAGTGATTCGGCAGGGGGGACCTATGGCTACACCTTC | TRBV25-1 | 15 | - | TRBD1 | TRBJ1-2
CASSFLAGVINEQFF | TGCGCCAGCAGCTTTTTAGCGGGAGTGATCAATGAGCAGTTCTTC | TRBV5-1 | 15 | - | TRBD2 | TRBJ2-1
CASSEPGDTQYF | TGCGCCAGCAGTGAGCCGGGGGATACGCAGTATTTT | TRBV10-1 | 12 | - | - | TRBJ2-3
CASSGGYYGYTF | TGTGCCAGCAGTGGGGGATATTATGGCTACACCTTC | TRBV6-6 | 12 | - | - | TRBJ1-2
CASSDDIPRIGQPQHF | TGTGCCAGCAGTGACGACATTCCCCGGATCGGCCAGCCCCAGCATTTT | TRBV2 | 16 | - | - | TRBJ1-5
CASSLYRGVDKNIQYF | TGTGCCAGCAGCTTGTACAGGGGAGTTGACAAAAACATTCAGTACTTC | TRBV5-8 | 16 | - | TRBD1 | TRBJ2-4
CASSIQRGMLTDTQYF | TGTGCCAGTAGTATACAGCGGGGGATGCTCACAGATACGCAGTATTTT | TRBV19 | 16 | - | TRBD2 | TRBJ2-3
CASSIGTYTGELFF | TGTGCCAGCTCCATAGGGACCTACACCGGGGAGCTGTTTTTT | TRBV6-1 | 14 | - | - | TRBJ2-2
CASSSNEQFF | TGTGCCAGCAGCTCGAATGAGCAGTTCTTC | TRBV7-9 | 10 | once | - | TRBJ2-1
CASSLEGRPSYEQYF | TGCGCCAGCAGCTTGGAAGGTCGTCCGTCCTACGAGCAGTACTTC | TRBV5-1 | 15 | - | - | TRBJ2-7
CASMRETPRGQFF | TGTGCCAGCATGCGGGAGACTCCACGGGGGCAGTTCTTC | TRBV2 | 13 | - | TRBD2 | TRBJ2-1
CASFQMSDEKLFF | TGTGCCAGTTTTCAGATGTCGGATGAAAAACTGTTTTTT | TRBV28 | 13 | - | - | TRBJ1-4
CASSPIPEQYF | TGTGCCAGCAGTCCAATCCCCGAGCAGTACTTC | TRBV6-5 | 11 | - | - | TRBJ2-7
CATSRTNPGTGGTPLNTEAFF | TGTGCCACCAGCAGGACGAACCCGGGGACAGGGGGCACCCCGCTGAACACTGAAGCTTTCTTT | TRBV15 | 21 | - | TRBD1 | TRBJ1-1
CASSETGVAGGSEQFF | TGCGCCAGCAGCGAAACAGGGGTAGCGGGCGGGAGTGAGCAGTTCTTC | TRBV5-1 | 16 | - | - | TRBJ2-1
CASSYQGAKETQYF | TGTGCCAGCAGTTATCAGGGGGCGAAAGAGACCCAGTACTTC | TRBV2 | 14 | - | TRBD1 | TRBJ2-5
CASSSHSGTDTQYF | TGTGCCAGCAGTTCTCATAGCGGGACAGATACGCAGTATTTT | TRBV28 | 14 | once | TRBD2 | TRBJ2-3